Listed here is a single TCR beta chain. Per the germline V gene, CDR1 is SGHDT and CDR2 is YYEEEE. The V end lost 0 bases, the J end lost 14 bases, and 15 bases lay between the germline ends. The CDR3 consists of 14 residues. This entry comes from a study of blood T cell repertoires in COVID-19. Profiling relied on immunoSEQ multiplex PCR, and the TCRdb table lists in-frame clones only, not all of them. The data hold about 270,000 clones, with around 82% observed a single time. The source material was peripheral blood. The TCR sequence derives from an elderly man with acute or convalescent COVID-19. This sequence joins TRBV5-6 and TRBJ1-6, with D unclear. The CDR3 sequence is CASSLERGLGSLHF. The CDR3, as DNA: TGTGCCAGCAGCTTGGAAAGAGGGCTCGGGTCCCTCCACTTT.